This T cell receptor (beta chain) was documented in a study of cytomegalovirus exposure and HLA in healthy donors. Study background: HLA-typed donors were the source of 90 million or so unique TCRs, which an early data release held.

Findings of the study overall: The authors later found TCR association rates varying by HLA locus, with DRB1 most and HLA-C fewest.

A word on this clone: Its antigen is currently unknown.

Vbeta (60) and Jbeta (13) primers were used in the PCR. The assay was immunoSEQ multiplex PCR, and TCRdb's table has in-frame clones only and misses some. The sample consists of some 210,000 clones, about 78% of them appearing once. Germline loops: CDR1 MNHEY, CDR2 SMNVEV (reference sequence). The CDR3 sequence is 16 residues long. The sequenced sample consisted of PBMCs. The sequence was collected from a male donor in good health and CMV-seronegative. The chain recombines TRBV27 with TRBJ2-5, with TRBD2 matching 10 bases. The DNA end is more similar to TRBJ2-7, so the J call may be wrong. The CDR3, as DNA: TGTGCCAGCAGTTCGGTAGCGGGAGGCCCCTCCTACGAGCAGTACTTC. As protein: CASSSVAGGPSYEQYF.